Following are 27 T cell receptor beta chains from one sample sequenced in a study of T-cell memory formation after mild COVID-19. TCRdb recomputed calls from the 5' RACE reads with MiXCR, one row per CDR3 protein. In the table there are 450,000 to 650,000 distinct CDR3 sequences, about a fifth of which are singletons. The specimen sequenced was PBMCs or a T cell subset sorted from them (not recorded which). These receptors were collected from an adult woman who had mild COVID-19 (a few samples of this study predate the infection). Cell type and time point are not known.

This clonotype was counted between two and nine times. Germline is not matched at one junction end, which may reflect a read error. The chain is built from TRBV28 and TRBJ2-7; D is ambiguous. Germline V CDR1 and CDR2: MDHEN, SYDVKM. The CDR3 is made up of 14 amino acids. CDR3 residues: CASKESLGSHEQYF. DNA for the CDR3: TGTGCCAGCAAGGAGTCGCTGGGCTCCCACGAGCAGTACTTC.

Here the CDR3 reads CASSHLPAVGGYSSSAQETQYF. The DNA of the CDR3 is TGTGCCAGCAGCCATCTCCCGGCCGTAGGGGGTTACAGCTCAAGCGCCCAAGAGACCCAGTACTTC. The chain uses TRBV7-8 and TRBJ2-5; D perhaps matches TRBD1 (6 bases). Trimming left V 5 bases short and J 1 base short, with 35 bases between. CDR1 SGHVS and CDR2 FQNEAQ come from the germline V gene. The CDR3 runs to 22 residues.

This clonotype was counted only a few times. This chain links TRBV2 with TRBJ1-3, with TRBD1 as a possible D gene (5 bases). Trimming took off 9 bases at V and 4 bases at J, with 13 bases between the two ends. CDR1 SNHLY and CDR2 FYNNEI come from the germline V gene. The CDR3 contains 13 residues. CDR3 sequence (DNA): TGTGCCAGAAGAGGGGTCCCCGGAAACACCATATATTTT. It codes for CARRGVPGNTIYF.

V usage is TRBV10-3 and J usage is TRBJ2-7, with D perhaps TRBD1 or TRBD2 (5 bases each). CDR3 length equals 16 residues. Germline-derived CDR1 and CDR2 are ENHRY and SYGVKD. V lost 5 bases to trimming and J lost 6 bases, with 23 bases between them. CDR3 nucleotides: TGTGCCATCAGTCAACTTTCCGGGACCGCTTCTGGCGAGCAGTACTTC. It is translated as CAISQLSGTASGEQYF.

The sample holds a few counts of this clonotype. The chain couples TRBV20-1 to TRBJ2-7; TRBD2 is a possible D gene (5 bases). V was clipped by 2 bases and J by 4 bases, with 18 bases between them. Germline V CDR1 and CDR2: DFQATT, SNEGSKA (reference sequence). CDR3 size: 15 residues. CDR3 protein: CSARTGYGEIYEQYF. As DNA, the CDR3 is TGCAGTGCTAGAACGGGGTACGGAGAAATATACGAGCAGTACTTC.

The table lists this clonotype with a few counts. The chain recombines TRBV24-1 with TRBJ2-2; D might be TRBD1 or TRBD2, each matching 5 bases. V dropped 5 bases and J dropped 6 bases, with 9 bases sitting between them. Germline V lookup: CDR1 KGHDR, CDR2 SFDVKD. The CDR3 covers 13 residues. In nucleotides, the CDR3 is TGTGCCACCAGTGGGGGGTCCTCCGGGGAGCTGTTTTTT. This sequence encodes CATSGGSSGELFF.

This clonotype was seen more than once but under ten times. This chain joins TRBV29-1 and TRBJ1-1; perhaps TRBD1 as D (6 bases). Trimming pared 4 bases from V and 1 base from J, leaving 10 bases between. CDR3 length equals 13 residues. Germline V lookup: CDR1 SQVTM, CDR2 ANQGSEA. The CDR3 DNA sequence: TGCAGCGTTGCAACAGGGAAGAACACTGAAGCTTTCTTT. Translation gives CSVATGKNTEAFF.

This clonotype was seen more than once but under ten times. V usage is TRBV15 and J usage is TRBJ2-7; the D is unclear. Trimming took 0 bases from V and 7 from J, leaving 10 bases between them. CDR1 is LNHNV, CDR2 YYDKDF, per germline (reference sequence). CDR3 length equals 13 residues. CDR3 in amino acids: CATSRDTLREQYF. The CDR3 DNA reads TGTGCCACCAGCAGAGATACTTTAAGGGAGCAGTACTTC.

The sample holds many counts of this clonotype. V usage is TRBV11-2 and J usage is TRBJ2-7; the match to TRBD2 covers 10 bases. The CDR3 extends over 14 amino acids. Losses at the gene ends were 3 bases for V and 1 base for J; bases not matched to a gene: 0. CDR1 SGHAT and CDR2 FQNNGV come from the germline V gene. CDR3 in DNA: TGTGCCAGCAGCTTTAGCGGGGGGTCCTACGAGCAGTACTTC. This encodes CASSFSGGSYEQYF.

This clonotype was detected only a few times. The chain links TRBV5-1 to TRBJ1-3; D is ambiguous. With 4 bases removed from V and 0 bases from J, the gap between germline ends came to 11 bases. This CDR3 contains 15 residues. CDR1 is SGHRS and CDR2 is YFSETQ in the germline V gene. Written as DNA, the CDR3 is TGCGCCAGCAGCCTAGAGCCTAACTCTGGAAACACCATATATTTT. Protein product: CASSLEPNSGNTIYF.

This clonotype was found a few times. The CDR3 DNA follows: TGTGCCAGCAGCGGAGGGGACAGGGACAACGCCTACGAGCAGTACTTC. It translates to CASSGGDRDNAYEQYF. V and J are TRBV2 and TRBJ2-7; 9 positions agree with TRBD1. The CDR3 runs to 16 residues. Losses at the gene ends were 6 bases for V and 2 bases for J; bases not matched to a gene: 11. The germline gives CDR1 SNHLY, CDR2 FYNNEI.

This chain connects TRBV7-2 to TRBJ1-2; weak D call: TRBD1 (6 bases). This CDR3 contains 17 residues. In germline, CDR1 is SGHTA, CDR2 FQGNSA. Deletions cut 4 bases from V and 2 bases from J, with 20 bases between. This CDR3 is CASSSALGGRSNYGYTF. The CDR3 DNA is TGTGCCAGCAGCTCGGCCTTGGGGGGGCGCTCCAACTATGGCTACACCTTC.

This clonotype occurred once. Since a much larger clone is just one base distant, this may be a read error. This chain links TRBV20-1 with TRBJ2-1; D is undetermined. The CDR3 is made up of 15 amino acids. Germline V lookup: CDR1 DFQATT, CDR2 SNEGSKA (reference sequence). Trimming pared 3 bases from V and 4 bases from J, leaving 16 bases between. Here the CDR3 reads CSASSTAGGYNEQFF. DNA of the CDR3: TGCAGTGCTAGTTCAACGGCTGGCGGATACAATGAGCAGTTCTTC.

This clonotype occurred a few times. The chain carries TRBV6-5 and TRBJ1-5; D call uncertain. CDR3 length: 14 amino acids. V was clipped by 5 bases and J by 1 base, with 9 bases between them. Germline CDR1 MNHEY, CDR2 SVGAGI. This CDR3 is CASSTGRSNQPQHF. The CDR3 coding sequence is TGTGCCAGCAGTACTGGACGGAGCAATCAGCCCCAGCATTTT.

The V call is TRBV25-1, the J call TRBJ1-1; D may be TRBD1 (5 bases). CDR1 and CDR2 from the germline V gene are MGHDK and SYGVNS. Trimming removed 2 bases at V and 4 bases at J, with 11 bases between. This CDR3 has 14 residues. Here the CDR3 DNA reads TGTGCCAGCAGTGAACTCCAGGGTGGCACTGAAGCTTTCTTT. This sequence encodes CASSELQGGTEAFF.

This clonotype has a handful of counts. The chain is built from TRBV5-1 and TRBJ2-1, with 10 bases aligning to TRBD1. In germline, CDR1 is SGHRS, CDR2 YFSETQ. Losses at the gene ends were 5 bases for V and 7 bases for J; bases not matched to a gene: 6. The CDR3 is 14 residues long. The CDR3 spells CASSLTGGPNEQFF. The CDR3 nucleotides read TGCGCCAGCAGTTTGACAGGGGGCCCGAATGAGCAGTTCTTC.

This rearrangement joins TRBV27 to TRBJ2-1; TRBD2 aligns across 9 bases. CDR3 length equals 15 residues. J was trimmed by 8 bases and V by 2 bases; bases with no gene match: 7. Per germline, CDR1 MNHEY and CDR2 SMNVEV (reference sequence). The CDR3 reads CASSLRAGGRYEQFF. The CDR3 DNA follows: TGTGCCAGCAGTTTACGCGCGGGGGGGCGCTATGAGCAGTTCTTC.

The chain links TRBV14 to TRBJ2-1; 7 bases match TRBD1. CDR3 length equals 13 residues. Germline V CDR1 and CDR2: SGHDN, FVKESK. The ends lost 4 bases at V and 5 bases at J; junction bases unmatched: 2. This chain's CDR3 is CASSPTGNNEQFF. CDR3 coding DNA: TGTGCCAGCAGCCCGACAGGGAACAATGAGCAGTTCTTC.

This chain links TRBV7-9 with TRBJ2-2; D uncertain. Per the germline V gene, CDR1 is SEHNR and CDR2 is FQNEAQ (reference sequence). Trimming shortened V by 4 bases and J by 7 bases, and 10 bases separated the two germline ends. CDR3 length: 13 residues. In nucleotides, the CDR3 is TGTGCCAGCAGCTCCGAGCTGGACGGGGAGCTGTTTTTT. Protein: CASSSELDGELFF.

This clonotype was seen more than once but under ten times. The chain has TRBV27 and TRBJ2-4; 9 bases agree with TRBD2. The trim removed 5 bases at V and 10 bases at J, leaving 12 bases unmatched. The CDR3 totals 15 residues. Germline values: CDR1 MNHEY, CDR2 SMNVEV (reference sequence). As DNA, the CDR3 is TGTGCCAGCAGTCTTCGGCTAGCGGGGCAAATGATTCAGTACTTC. Its protein product is CASSLRLAGQMIQYF.

This clonotype was found a few times. The rearrangement links TRBV11-3 to TRBJ1-5, with D unclear. In germline, CDR1 is SGHNT, CDR2 YENEEA. The CDR3 loop spans 13 amino acids. The germline V and J ends were trimmed by 5 bases and 4 bases, with 9 bases remaining between them. The CDR3 nucleotides read TGTGCCAGCAGCGTTACCCCTAATCAGCCCCAGCATTTT. It yields the protein CASSVTPNQPQHF.

The V and J genes are TRBV6-1 and TRBJ2-3; perhaps D is TRBD1 or TRBD2 (5 bases each). CDR1 is MNHNS and CDR2 is SASEGT in the germline V gene. This CDR3 comprises 13 residues. Between the trimmed V and J ends, which lost 7 bases and 6 bases, there was a span of 14 bases. Here the CDR3 DNA reads TGTGCCAGCATTAGAAGTTGGGGGGATACGCAGTATTTT. This translates into CASIRSWGDTQYF.

The chain employs TRBV24-1 and TRBJ1-1; D ambiguous. Trimming shortened V by 9 bases and J by 5 bases, and 15 bases separated the two germline ends. The CDR3 is 13 residues long. Germline-derived CDR1 and CDR2 are KGHDR and SFDVKD. The CDR3 DNA reads as TGTGCCACCGCTTTATGGGGTAAAACTGAAGCTTTCTTT. Translation gives CATALWGKTEAFF.

This clonotype was observed a few times. One end of the junction is discordant with germline, which a read error may explain. CDR3 in amino acids: CASREVGRWDQPQHF. As DNA, the CDR3 is TGTGCCAGCAGGGAAGTTGGTCGGTGGGATCAGCCCCAGCATTTT. V gene TRBV6-1 combines with J gene TRBJ1-5; no reliable D call. Germline loops: CDR1 MNHNS, CDR2 SASEGT. The CDR3 consists of 15 residues.

This clonotype was counted once. The gene calls are TRBV7-2 and TRBJ2-7; D could derive from TRBD1 or TRBD2 (5 bases each). Germline V gene lookup returns CDR1 SGHTA and CDR2 FQGNSA. CDR3 length equals 13 residues. With 5 bases removed from V and 3 bases from J, the gap between germline ends came to 11 bases. Here the CDR3 DNA reads TGTGCCAGCAGCCGGGACGGCATCTACGAGCAGTACTTC. This gives the protein CASSRDGIYEQYF.

J is TRBJ2-1 and V is TRBV5-1, with 12 bases that match TRBD1. The trim removed 4 bases at V and 9 bases at J, leaving 8 bases unmatched. Germline V CDR1 and CDR2: SGHRS, YFSETQ. The CDR3 has 15 amino acids. CDR3 sequence: CASSLGQGAVGEQFF. CDR3 sequence (DNA): TGCGCCAGCAGCCTGGGACAGGGGGCTGTGGGTGAGCAGTTCTTC.

This sequence joins TRBV4-2 and TRBJ2-7, with 10 bases that match TRBD2. The ends lost 0 bases at V and 4 bases at J; junction bases unmatched: 6. This CDR3 is 16 amino acids long. Germline V gene lookup returns CDR1 LGHNA and CDR2 YNFKEQ. CDR3 protein: CASSQEVAGGGYEQYF. The CDR3 nucleotides are TGTGCCAGCAGCCAAGAGGTAGCGGGAGGTGGGTACGAGCAGTACTTC.